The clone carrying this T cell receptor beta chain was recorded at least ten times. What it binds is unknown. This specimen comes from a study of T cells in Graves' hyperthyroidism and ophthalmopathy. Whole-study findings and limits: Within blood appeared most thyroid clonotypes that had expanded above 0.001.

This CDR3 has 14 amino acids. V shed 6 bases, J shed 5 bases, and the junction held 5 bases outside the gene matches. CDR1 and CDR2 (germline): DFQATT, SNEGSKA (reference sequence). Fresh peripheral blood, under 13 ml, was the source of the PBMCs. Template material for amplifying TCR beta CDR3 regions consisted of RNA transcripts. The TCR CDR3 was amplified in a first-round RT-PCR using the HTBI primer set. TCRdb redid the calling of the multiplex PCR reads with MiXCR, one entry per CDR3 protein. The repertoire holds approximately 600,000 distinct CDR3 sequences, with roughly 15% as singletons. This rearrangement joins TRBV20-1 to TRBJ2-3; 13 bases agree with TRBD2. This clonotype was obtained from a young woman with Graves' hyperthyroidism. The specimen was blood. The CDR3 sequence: CSAWTSGSEDTQYF. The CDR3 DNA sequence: TGCAGTGCCTGGACTAGCGGGAGTGAAGATACGCAGTATTTT.